This T cell receptor (beta chain) came from a study of blood T cell repertoires in COVID-19. Study in general: COVID-19 samples from acute and convalescent phases originated in the United States, Italy and Spain.

This clone has just a few counts. J was trimmed by 7 bases and V by 2 bases; bases with no gene match: 3. CDR1 is SGHTA, CDR2 FQGTGA, per germline. CDR3 length: 13 amino acids. As processed by the authors: Amplification from reference gene primers served as the basis for estimated nucleated cell counts. Libraries were prepared by immunoSEQ multiplex PCR; TCRdb keeps only in-frame clonotypes and omits some of them. From that table come the V and J calls and clone size; the DNA was used to work out D and trimming. The profile covers about 180,000 clones, with approximately 83% appearing a single time and 11% taken by the ten largest.

This TCR derives from a human donor with active or convalescent COVID-19. The donor label of this sample is uncertain. The specimen was peripheral blood. The chain uses TRBV7-3 and TRBJ1-2, with 8 bases aligning to TRBD1. CDR3 region: CASSLSGGGGYTF. CDR3 DNA sequence: TGTGCCAGCAGCTTATCAGGGGGCGGTGGCTACACCTTC. Together with reference TRBV7-3 and TRBJ1-2, the CDR3 gives the full variable domain: GAGVSQTPSNKVTEKGKYVELRCDPISGHTALYWYRQSLGQGPEFLIYFQGTGAADDSGLPNDRFFAVRPEGSVSTLKIQRTERGDSAVYLCASSLSGGGGYTFGSGTRLTVV.